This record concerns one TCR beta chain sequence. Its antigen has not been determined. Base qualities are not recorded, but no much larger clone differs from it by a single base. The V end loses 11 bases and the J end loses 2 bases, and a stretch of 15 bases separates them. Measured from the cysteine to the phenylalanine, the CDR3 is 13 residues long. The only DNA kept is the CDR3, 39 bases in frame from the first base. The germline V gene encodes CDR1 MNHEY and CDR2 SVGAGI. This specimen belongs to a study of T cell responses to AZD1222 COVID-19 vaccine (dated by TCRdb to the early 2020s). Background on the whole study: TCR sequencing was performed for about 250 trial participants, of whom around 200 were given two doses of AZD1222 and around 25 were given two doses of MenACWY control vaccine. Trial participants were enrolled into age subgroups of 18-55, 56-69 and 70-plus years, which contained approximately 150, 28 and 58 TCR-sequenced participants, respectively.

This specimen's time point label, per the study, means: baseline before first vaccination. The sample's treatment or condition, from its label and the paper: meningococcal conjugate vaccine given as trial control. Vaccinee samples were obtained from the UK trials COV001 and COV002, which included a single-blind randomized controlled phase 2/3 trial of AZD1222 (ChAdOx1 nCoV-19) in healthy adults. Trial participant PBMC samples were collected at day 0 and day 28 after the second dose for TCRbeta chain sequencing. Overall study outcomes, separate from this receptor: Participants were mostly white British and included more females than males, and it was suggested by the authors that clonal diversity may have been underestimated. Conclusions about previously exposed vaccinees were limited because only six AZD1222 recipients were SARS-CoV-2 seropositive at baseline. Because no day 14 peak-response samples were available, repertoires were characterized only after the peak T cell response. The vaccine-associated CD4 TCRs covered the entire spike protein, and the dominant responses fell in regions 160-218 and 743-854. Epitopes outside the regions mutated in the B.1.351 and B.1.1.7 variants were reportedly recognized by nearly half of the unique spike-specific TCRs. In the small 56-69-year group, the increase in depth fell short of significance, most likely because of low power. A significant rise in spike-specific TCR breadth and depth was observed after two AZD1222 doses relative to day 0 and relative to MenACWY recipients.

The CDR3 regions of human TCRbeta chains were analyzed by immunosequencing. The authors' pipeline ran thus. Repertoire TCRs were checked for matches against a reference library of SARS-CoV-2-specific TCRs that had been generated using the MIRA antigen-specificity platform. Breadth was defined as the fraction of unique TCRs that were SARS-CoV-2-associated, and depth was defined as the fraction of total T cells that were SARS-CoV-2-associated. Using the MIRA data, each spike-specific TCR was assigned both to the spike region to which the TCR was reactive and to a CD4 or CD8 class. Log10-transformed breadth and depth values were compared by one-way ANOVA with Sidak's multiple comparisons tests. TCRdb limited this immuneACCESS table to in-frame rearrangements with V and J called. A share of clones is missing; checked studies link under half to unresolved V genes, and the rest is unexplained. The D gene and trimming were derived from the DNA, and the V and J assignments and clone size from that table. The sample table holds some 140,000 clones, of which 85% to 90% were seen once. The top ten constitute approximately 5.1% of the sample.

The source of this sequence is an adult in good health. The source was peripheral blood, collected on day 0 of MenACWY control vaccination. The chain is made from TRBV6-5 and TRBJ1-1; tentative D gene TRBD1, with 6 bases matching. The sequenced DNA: TGTGCCGCGAGAGCAGGGGTTAACACTGAAGCTTTCTTT. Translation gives CAARAGVNTEAFF.